Listed below are T cell receptor beta chains from one sample, sequenced in a study of blood T cell repertoires in COVID-19. Some clones are missing from TCRdb's copy, which holds only in-frame ones; the method was immunoSEQ multiplex PCR. This table holds 150,000 to 200,000 clones, around 74% found once. The sequenced material came from peripheral blood. Source of these receptors: a woman at least 80 years old with acute or convalescent COVID-19. Each CDR3 is given with its conserved first and last residue. A D gene is named only where the DNA matches it firmly. Where a row states a size, it is once, few, many or the class of an expanded clone; other rows omit it.

DNA	CDR3	D	size	J	V
TGTGCCAGCAGGGACAGATCTAATTCACCCCTCCACTTT	CASRDRSNSPLHF	-	few	TRBJ1-6	TRBV2
TGTGCCAGCAGTCCGGACAGGTTTCCCTACGAGCAGTACTTC	CASSPDRFPYEQYF	TRBD1	-	TRBJ2-7	TRBV6-5
TGTGCCAGCAGCCAAGGCGGTCACAACACTGAAGCTTTCTTT	CASSQGGHNTEAFF	-	-	TRBJ1-1	TRBV3-1/TRBV3-2
TGTGCCAGCAGAATGGCGGGAGCGGGCGCCGGGGAGCTGTTTTTT	CASRMAGAGAGELFF	TRBD2	-	TRBJ2-2	TRBV27
TGCGCCAGCAGCTCGGAAGCGGGAGGGCCTATTGAGCAGTTCTTC	CASSSEAGGPIEQFF	TRBD2	-	TRBJ2-1	TRBV5-1
TGTGCCAGCAGGCTCGGACAGAACACCGGGGAGCTGTTTTTT	CASRLGQNTGELFF	-	once	TRBJ2-2	TRBV6-6
TGTGCCGGAAAGAGACAGGGTTCTGGAAACACCATATATTTT	CAGKRQGSGNTIYF	TRBD1	-	TRBJ1-3	TRBV28
TGTGCCAGCTCACCACCAGCCGGCGAGGGAACCTTC	CASSPPAGEGTF	-	-	TRBJ1-2	TRBV18
TGTGCCAGCAGCGTAATACAGGGTGGCTACACCTTC	CASSVIQGGYTF	-	-	TRBJ1-2	TRBV9
TGTGCCAGCACAGAAAGGACAGGGGATGCCTACGAGCAGTACTTC	CASTERTGDAYEQYF	TRBD1	-	TRBJ2-7	TRBV18
TGTGCCAGCAGCCCCGAAGGGGGACTAGCGGATACGCAGTATTTT	CASSPEGGLADTQYF	TRBD2	-	TRBJ2-3	TRBV3-1/TRBV3-2
TGCAGCGTTGACCAGGGGGTGGAGACCCAGTACTTC	CSVDQGVETQYF	TRBD1	-	TRBJ2-5	TRBV29-1
TGTGCCAGCAGCCAACTAGCGGGAGAGGGCACAGATACGCAGTATTTT	CASSQLAGEGTDTQYF	TRBD2	-	TRBJ2-3	TRBV3-1/TRBV3-2
TGTGCCATCAGAGCGGCGATGGAGACCGGGGAGCTGTTTTTT	CAIRAAMETGELFF	-	-	TRBJ2-2	TRBV10-3
TGCGCCAGCAGCCAAGAAGGCCTAGCGGGAGGTCAATACGAGCAGTACTTC	CASSQEGLAGGQYEQYF	TRBD2	-	TRBJ2-7	TRBV4-3
TGTGCCAGCAGCTTAGGAACCGGAGGGAACTATGGCTACACCTTC	CASSLGTGGNYGYTF	-	-	TRBJ1-2	TRBV7-8
TGTGCCACTTACAATGCAGGGGCCTTGGGCGGGGAGCTGTTTTTT	CATYNAGALGGELFF	-	-	TRBJ2-2	TRBV28
TGTGCCAGCAGCCAAGTTAGCCTAGCGGAATACGAGCAGTACTTC	CASSQVSLAEYEQYF	TRBD2	-	TRBJ2-7	TRBV4-2
TGTGCCAGCAGTGAAGGAGTGTTGAGGGAGCAGTACTTC	CASSEGVLREQYF	-	-	TRBJ2-7	TRBV2
TGCAGTGCTAGTCAGGCGGGAGGGTCAGATACGCAGTATTTT	CSASQAGGSDTQYF	TRBD2	-	TRBJ2-3	TRBV20-1
TGTGCCAGTAGTATGAGGACAGGTATCTACAATGAGCAGTTCTTC	CASSMRTGIYNEQFF	TRBD1	many	TRBJ2-1	TRBV19
TGTGCCAGCAGCTTAGGACAGGGGAGAAACACCATATATTTT	CASSLGQGRNTIYF	TRBD1	few	TRBJ1-3	TRBV5-4
TGCGCCAGCAGCAGAACACTAGCGGGAGTGCGGAATGAGCAGTTCTTC	CASSRTLAGVRNEQFF	TRBD2	-	TRBJ2-1	TRBV5-1
TGCGCCAGCAGCCAAGATTTGGGGGCTCTGAACGGCAAAAACATTCAGTACTTC	CASSQDLGALNGKNIQYF	-	-	TRBJ2-4	TRBV4-3
TGTGCCAGCAGCCCGACCTCAGACAGGGGAGACACTGAAGCTTTCTTT	CASSPTSDRGDTEAFF	TRBD1	-	TRBJ1-1	TRBV5-4
TGTGCCTGGAGCCTTCAGGGTAACACAGATACGCAGTATTTT	CAWSLQGNTDTQYF	-	few	TRBJ2-3	TRBV30
TGTGCCAGTAGTGAACAGGGGGTACGGGGTGAAGCTTTCTTT	CASSEQGVRGEAFF	TRBD1	few	TRBJ1-1	TRBV19
TGTGCCAGCAGCTCGAGACTAGCGAGCTCCTACGAGCAGTACTTC	CASSSRLASSYEQYF	TRBD2	-	TRBJ2-7	TRBV7-9
TGTGCCAGCGGAACGGGGCAGGGGTTTTCCGGGGAGCTGTTTTTT	CASGTGQGFSGELFF	-	few	TRBJ2-2	TRBV28
TGTGCCAGCAGAAAACAGGAAGATACGCAGTATTTT	CASRKQEDTQYF	-	-	TRBJ2-3	TRBV12-3/TRBV12-4
TGCGCCAGCAGCTTGGCTACAGGGGATGAAAAACTGTTTTTT	CASSLATGDEKLFF	TRBD1	-	TRBJ1-4	TRBV5-1
TGTGCCAGCAGTGACAGGTTCAATCAGCCCCAGCATTTT	CASSDRFNQPQHF	-	-	TRBJ1-5	TRBV2
TGCAGTGCTAGACGGGACAGGGTCCCAATTTTT	CSARRDRVPIF	TRBD1	-	TRBJ1-4	TRBV20-1
TGTGCCAGCAGTCGGGTCGGGAAAGTCTACGAGCAGTACTTC	CASSRVGKVYEQYF	-	once	TRBJ2-7	TRBV27
TGTGCCAGCAGTTTCTCGATCGACAGTTTCTACGAGCAGTACTTC	CASSFSIDSFYEQYF	-	-	TRBJ2-7	TRBV27
TGTGCCATCAGTGAGGGACCGACTAGCGGGAGGGGTAGATATGAGCAGTTCTTC	CAISEGPTSGRGRYEQFF	TRBD2	-	TRBJ2-1	TRBV10-3
TGTGCCAGCAGTTCTACAGGGGGGGTCTATGAAAAACTGTTTTTT	CASSSTGGVYEKLFF	TRBD1	-	TRBJ1-4	TRBV28
TGTGCCAGCAGCTTGATCAGTGACAATGAGCAGTTCTTC	CASSLISDNEQFF	-	-	TRBJ2-1	TRBV5-4
TGTGCCAGCAGCATTGGAGACCTCCAGTACAATGAGCAGTTCTTC	CASSIGDLQYNEQFF	-	-	TRBJ2-1	TRBV21-1
TGTGCCAGCAGTGAGGGGGGACTTCGGGAGCAGTTCTTC	CASSEGGLREQFF	-	-	TRBJ2-1	TRBV2
TGTGCCAGCAGCCAAGATCCCACAGGGCCAGGAAACAATGAGCAGTTCTTC	CASSQDPTGPGNNEQFF	-	-	TRBJ2-1	TRBV4-2
TGTGCCAGCAGCTCGGGACAGGGGGATTACTATGGCTACACCTTC	CASSSGQGDYYGYTF	TRBD1	-	TRBJ1-2	TRBV7-2
TGCGCCAGCAGCCAGGATCTGGGAGGGGGCACCGGGGAGCTGTTTTTT	CASSQDLGGGTGELFF	-	medium-sized	TRBJ2-2	TRBV4-3
TGCAGTGCTAGTGCTCTTTCGCGCCGGGATGAGCAGTTCTTC	CSASALSRRDEQFF	-	-	TRBJ2-1	TRBV20-1
TGTGCCAGCAGCGTAGCGGACTTCCACACCGGGGAGCTGTTTTTT	CASSVADFHTGELFF	-	once	TRBJ2-2	TRBV9
TGTGCCAGCAGTACGCTAGCGGGAATCACCGGGGAGCTGTTTTTT	CASSTLAGITGELFF	TRBD2	-	TRBJ2-2	TRBV6-5
TGTGCCAGCAGCGTCCGTAGCGCGGGAGGGGAGACCCAGTACTTC	CASSVRSAGGETQYF	TRBD2	-	TRBJ2-5	TRBV3-1/TRBV3-2
TGTGCCAGCAGCCAAGACCTGACTCAAGGCTACACCTTC	CASSQDLTQGYTF	-	-	TRBJ1-2	TRBV3-1/TRBV3-2
TGTGCCAGCCGGACAGTAAATCAGCCCCAGCATTTT	CASRTVNQPQHF	-	-	TRBJ1-5	TRBV28
TGTGCCAGCAGCCAAGATGGCGGGGTTAAAGGCTACACCTTC	CASSQDGGVKGYTF	-	few	TRBJ1-2	TRBV3-1/TRBV3-2
TGTGCCAGCAGTTCGGACTCCCCGGGGCAAGAGACCCAGTACTTC	CASSSDSPGQETQYF	-	-	TRBJ2-5	TRBV2
TGTGCCAGCAGCCAAAGGGGCCCGGACATTCAGTACTTC	CASSQRGPDIQYF	-	-	TRBJ2-4	TRBV3-1/TRBV3-2
TGTGCCAGCAGATTGCAGGGGACCGCGAACACCGGGGAGCTGTTTTTT	CASRLQGTANTGELFF	-	-	TRBJ2-2	TRBV27
TGTGCCAGCAGCTTGGGCGGTACAGGGGTGGGAAATCAGCCCCAGCATTTT	CASSLGGTGVGNQPQHF	TRBD1	-	TRBJ1-5	TRBV7-9
TGTGCCAGCAGCTCGGGGACCGGGACAGGGCTCTACAATGAGCAGTTCTTC	CASSSGTGTGLYNEQFF	TRBD1	-	TRBJ2-1	TRBV7-8